These T cell receptor beta chains were read from a single sample in a study of Graves' ophthalmopathy and Graves' hyperthyroidism. TCRdb passed the multiplex PCR reads through MiXCR, listing each CDR3 protein once. The sample lists about 500,000 distinct CDR3 sequences, approximately 15% seen once, with about 9.4% in the top ten. Source material: blood. The receptors were gathered from a woman in her 30s with Graves' ophthalmopathy. Both conserved end residues are part of each CDR3. The D gene is left open where the match is weak. A clone size is listed for some rows: how often the clone was seen (once, few, many), or a class if it is expanded.

v_call	j_call	d_call	clone_size	cdr3_nt	cdr3_aa
TRBV14	TRBJ2-2	.	.	TGTGCCAGCAGCCAAGATCGCGGCAGAGAGAACACCGGGGAGCTGTTTTTT	CASSQDRGRENTGELFF
TRBV5-6	TRBJ1-2	TRBD1	many	TGTGCCAGCAGCTTGGTGGGGACAGAACCCGTGGGCTACACCTTC	CASSLVGTEPVGYTF
TRBV28	TRBJ2-7	.	many	TGTGCCAGCAGTTTTACCGCTATGTCCTACGAGCAGTACTTC	CASSFTAMSYEQYF
TRBV12-5	TRBJ2-7	TRBD1	many	TGTGCTAGTGGGCGAGGGGGCGGTAGCTACGAGCAGTACTTC	CASGRGGGSYEQYF
TRBV7-9	TRBJ1-2	TRBD1	.	TGTGCCAGCAGCCTAGCCGGGACAGGAAGTGGCTACACCTTC	CASSLAGTGSGYTF
TRBV11-1	TRBJ1-2	TRBD1	.	TGTGCCAGCAGCTCCGACAGGGGTGCTAACTATGGCTACACCTTC	CASSSDRGANYGYTF
TRBV5-1	TRBJ1-5	.	few	TGCGCCAGCAGCTTGGCCGGGGGGGATAATCAGCCCCAGCATTTT	CASSLAGGDNQPQHF
TRBV28	TRBJ1-5	.	many	TGTGCCAGCAGCCGAGGACAGCTTTATCAGCCCCAGCATTTT	CASSRGQLYQPQHF
TRBV12-5	TRBJ1-3	.	few	TGTGCTTGTGGTTTGGTCCCATATCGACGTAGAAACACCATATATTTT	CACGLVPYRRRNTIYF
TRBV7-8	TRBJ2-5	TRBD1	many	TGTGCCAGCAGCTTAAGGGGGCGCGGTGAGACCCAGTACTTC	CASSLRGRGETQYF
TRBV6-1	TRBJ1-2	.	many	TGTGCCAGCGAAGGGGTTCGTGGCTACACCTTC	CASEGVRGYTF
TRBV12-3/TRBV12-4	TRBJ2-5	.	few	TGTGCCAGCAGTTTCCCCTCCCGTCGGGGGACCCAGTACTTC	CASSFPSRRGTQYF
TRBV27	TRBJ2-2	.	many	TGTGCCAGCAGTTTATATGGGGGGCCAGGGCCCGGGGAGCTGTTTTTT	CASSLYGGPGPGELFF
TRBV15	TRBJ2-6	.	many	TGTGCCACCGGAAGGAGGGCTGGGGCCAACGTCCTGACTTTC	CATGRRAGANVLTF
TRBV6-5	TRBJ1-1	TRBD1	many	TGTGCCAGCAGTTCCTCAGGGGGTTGGACTGAAGCTTTCTTT	CASSSSGGWTEAFF
TRBV24-1	TRBJ2-7	.	many	TGTGCCACCGAGACCCCCCACGGGGGCAGGATCTACGAGCAGTACTTC	CATETPHGGRIYEQYF
TRBV12-3/TRBV12-4	TRBJ2-5	.	many	TGTGCCAGCAGTTATGGGGGGGCAAAAGAGACCCAGTACTTC	CASSYGGAKETQYF
TRBV25-1	TRBJ2-7	.	many	TGTGCCAGCGGGGGGGCTGATGTCTACGAGCAGTACTTC	CASGGADVYEQYF
TRBV9	TRBJ2-7	TRBD1	many	TGTGCCAGCAGCGCCACAGGGGGTCCCTCCTACGAGCAGTACTTC	CASSATGGPSYEQYF
TRBV11-2	TRBJ1-2	.	many	TGTGCCAGCAGCTACCATCAGGGTTCCGGCTACACCTTC	CASSYHQGSGYTF
TRBV12-3/TRBV12-4	TRBJ1-2	.	many	TGTGCCAGCAGTCTAGCCCCGCTAGCGATAAAAGGCTACACCTTC	CASSLAPLAIKGYTF
TRBV5-1	TRBJ1-1	.	many	TGCGCCAGCAGCTTGGGACACCGGGCTTTCTTT	CASSLGHRAFF
TRBV29-1	TRBJ1-1	.	many	TGCAGCGTTGGGGTAGGGAGTATGACTGAAGCTTTCTTT	CSVGVGSMTEAFF
TRBV10-3	TRBJ2-6	.	many	TGTGCCATCAGTGGATTCTCTGGGGCCAACGTCCTGACTTTC	CAISGFSGANVLTF
TRBV27	TRBJ1-2	.	many	TGTGCCAGCGGCGCTCTTGGGGAAAACTATGGCTACACCTTC	CASGALGENYGYTF
TRBV6-1	TRBJ1-3	.	many	TGTGCCAGCAGTGCCCTGATTGAGGCTGGAAACACCATATATTTT	CASSALIEAGNTIYF
TRBV6-1	TRBJ1-1	TRBD1	.	TGTGCCAGCAGGGGGAGGAACAGGGGCATGAACACTGAAGCTTTCTTT	CASRGRNRGMNTEAFF
TRBV5-1	TRBJ2-7	TRBD1	many	TGCGCCAGCAGCGCAAGACAGGGTGGCGAGCAGTACTTC	CASSARQGGEQYF
TRBV18	TRBJ1-2	.	.	TGTGCCAGCTCCACTTATACGACAGGCGGCTACACCTTC	CASSTYTTGGYTF
TRBV27	TRBJ2-7	TRBD1	many	TGTGCCAGCAGTTATCGGACAGGGGGCGCCTACGAGCAGTACTTC	CASSYRTGGAYEQYF
TRBV28	TRBJ1-1	TRBD1	once	TGTACCAGTAGTATAACCCGGGACAGGGAAGCTTTCTTT	CTSSITRDREAFF
TRBV4-1	TRBJ2-7	.	few	TGCGCCAGCAGCCAAGATCGGACTCCCCTTGGGGAGCAGTACTTC	CASSQDRTPLGEQYF
TRBV6-1	TRBJ1-3	.	.	TGTGCCAGCAAGACCGAAAGTTACACCTTATATTTT	CASKTESYTLYF
TRBV6-5	TRBJ2-7	.	many	TGTGCCAGCAGTTATAACGGACACAACGAGCAGTACTTC	CASSYNGHNEQYF
TRBV9	TRBJ1-1	TRBD1	many	TGTGCCAGCACCACCTTCGACAGGGATTGTACTGAAGCTTTCTTT	CASTTFDRDCTEAFF
TRBV20-1	TRBJ2-5	TRBD2	many	TGCAGCACTAGCGGACACCAAGAGACCCAGTACTTC	CSTSGHQETQYF
TRBV29-1	TRBJ1-2	TRBD1	many	TGCAGCGGGTGGACAGGGACCTATGGCTACACCTTC	CSGWTGTYGYTF
TRBV7-2	TRBJ2-2	.	.	TGTGCCAGCAGCTTAGGGTCGATCACCGGGGAGCTGTTTTTT	CASSLGSITGELFF
TRBV12-3/TRBV12-4	TRBJ1-2	.	many	TGTGCCAGCAGTACGAGGTACTATGGCTACACCTTC	CASSTRYYGYTF
TRBV6-1	TRBJ2-5	.	many	TGTGCCAGCAGTGATCCGTGGCGGGAGACCCAGTACTTC	CASSDPWRETQYF
TRBV29-1	TRBJ2-7	TRBD1	many	TGCAGCGTTGGGCTAAGGGACAGCCTATCCTACGAGCAGTACTTC	CSVGLRDSLSYEQYF
TRBV11-1	TRBJ1-2	TRBD1	.	TGTGCCAGCAGCTTACAATTGTTGGACAGGGTTGACGGCTACACCTTC	CASSLQLLDRVDGYTF
TRBV28	TRBJ2-7	.	many	TGTGCCAGCAGTACCGGGACCGTCTACGAGCAGTACTTC	CASSTGTVYEQYF
TRBV5-1	TRBJ1-2	.	many	TGCGCCAGCAGTCATCAAGGTGACTATGGCTACACCTTC	CASSHQGDYGYTF
TRBV11-2	TRBJ2-1	.	.	TGTGCCAGCAGCTTAAGAGGAGGGGGCTTCTACAATGAGCAGTTCTTC	CASSLRGGGFYNEQFF
TRBV2	TRBJ2-5	.	many	TGTGCCAGCAGTGGCGGACGGCAAGAGACCCAGTACTTC	CASSGGRQETQYF
TRBV6-5	TRBJ2-5	TRBD1	many	TGTGCCAGCGGCCGGGGGACAGGGGGAGAGACCCAGTACTTC	CASGRGTGGETQYF
TRBV7-9	TRBJ1-1	.	few	TGTGCCAGCAGCTTAGCTCTAGGGGAGGGGGAAGCTTTCTTT	CASSLALGEGEAFF
TRBV6-5	TRBJ2-6	.	.	TGTGCCAGCAGTTATGGTCCGGGTTGGGCCAACGTCCTGACTTTC	CASSYGPGWANVLTF
TRBV6-1	TRBJ1-1	.	many	TGTGCCAGCCTCCAGGGTTTGAACACTGAAGCTTTCTTT	CASLQGLNTEAFF
TRBV11-2	TRBJ2-5	TRBD1	few	TGTGCCAGCAGCTTCGGGACAGGTCGAAAAGAGACCCAGTACTTC	CASSFGTGRKETQYF